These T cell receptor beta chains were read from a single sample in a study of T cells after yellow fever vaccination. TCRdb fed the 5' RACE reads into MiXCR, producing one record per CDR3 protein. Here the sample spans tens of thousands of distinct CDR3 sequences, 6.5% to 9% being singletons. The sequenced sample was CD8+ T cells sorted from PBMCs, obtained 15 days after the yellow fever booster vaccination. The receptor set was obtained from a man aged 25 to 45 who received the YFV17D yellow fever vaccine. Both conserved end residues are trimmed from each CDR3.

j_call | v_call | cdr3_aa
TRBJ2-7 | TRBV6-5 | ASGRQGTYEQY
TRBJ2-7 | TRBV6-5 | ASGTSGRFTYEQY
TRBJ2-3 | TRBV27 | ASSSPPTSGSKGDTQY
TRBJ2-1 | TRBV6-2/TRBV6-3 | ASSYFQRGYNEQF
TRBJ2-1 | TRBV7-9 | ASSQSFEQF
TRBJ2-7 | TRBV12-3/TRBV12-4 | ASSAPGHPYEQY
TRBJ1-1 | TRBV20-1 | SASGQGITEAF
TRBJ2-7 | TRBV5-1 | ASSLLAESSYEQY
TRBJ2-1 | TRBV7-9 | ASTDEEQF
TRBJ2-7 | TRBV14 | ASSPTSYEQY
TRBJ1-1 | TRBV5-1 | ASRLGGQNTEAF
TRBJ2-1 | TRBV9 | ASSVAAGGNEQF
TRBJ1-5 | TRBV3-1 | ASSRPRGRSNQPQH
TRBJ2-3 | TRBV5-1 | ASSIGQGATDTQY
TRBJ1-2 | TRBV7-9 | ASSPDLARIS
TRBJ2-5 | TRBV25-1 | ASSPGTVQETQY
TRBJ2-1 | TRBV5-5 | ASSFTGTAGLSNEQF
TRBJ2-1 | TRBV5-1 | ASSSIEFGQF
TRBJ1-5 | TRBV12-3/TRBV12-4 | ASGAGNKPQH
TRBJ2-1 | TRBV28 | ASSLLARSYNEQF
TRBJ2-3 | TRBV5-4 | ASLRESSDTQY
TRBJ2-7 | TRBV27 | ASSLTNSYEQY
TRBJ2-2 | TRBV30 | AWIGGPGELF
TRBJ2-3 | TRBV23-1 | ASSQAPGQGTDTQY
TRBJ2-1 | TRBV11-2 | ASSLDRTGGELAGGPNEQF
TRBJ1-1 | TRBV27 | ASSFPGSTEAF
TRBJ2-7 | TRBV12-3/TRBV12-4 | ASSVDLSGGSEQY
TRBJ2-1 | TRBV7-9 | ASSFPQGAGYNEQF
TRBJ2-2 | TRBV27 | ASAVSGTGELF
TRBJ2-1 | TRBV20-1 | SARAEAGAEQF
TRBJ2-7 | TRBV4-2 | ASSQQQRGGASYEQY
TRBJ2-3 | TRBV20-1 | SARDRAGTTTDTQY
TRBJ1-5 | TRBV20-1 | CFWGQAACLVWPQH
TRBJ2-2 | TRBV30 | AWSPGTLNTGELF
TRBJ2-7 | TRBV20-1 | SAGEGPYEQY
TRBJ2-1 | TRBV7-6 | ASSLARFGQGGYNEQF
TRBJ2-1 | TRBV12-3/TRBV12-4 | ASSLLGSGQGDSNEQF
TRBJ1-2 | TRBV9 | ASSVNPGPLNRDWGYT
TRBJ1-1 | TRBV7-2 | ASSLAGPATNTEAF
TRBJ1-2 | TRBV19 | ATQPKRTSNYGYT
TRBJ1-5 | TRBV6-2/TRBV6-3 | ASTPGYNQPQH
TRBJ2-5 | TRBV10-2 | ASGSLREGPLQTQY
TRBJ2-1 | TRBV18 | ASSPTSMNEQF
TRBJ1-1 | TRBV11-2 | ASSLYFAVGRNTEAF
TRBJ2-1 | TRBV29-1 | SVERLDHNEQF
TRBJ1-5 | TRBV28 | ATQFFADSNQPQH
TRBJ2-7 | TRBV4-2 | ASTPREGRSPRQVGYEQY
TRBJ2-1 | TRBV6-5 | ASSYGPENNEQF
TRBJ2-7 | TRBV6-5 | ASSSNLEQY
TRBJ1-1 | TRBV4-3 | ASSQSQGSEAF
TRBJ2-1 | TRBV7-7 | ASSTSLYDNEQF
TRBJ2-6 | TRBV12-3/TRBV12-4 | ASSFVTGYNISSGANVLT
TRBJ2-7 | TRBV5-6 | ARGPALTNEQY
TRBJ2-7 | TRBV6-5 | ASSYGTSGREQY
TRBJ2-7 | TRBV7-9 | ASSPSQRVEQY
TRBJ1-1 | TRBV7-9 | ASSPYGQGYAEAF
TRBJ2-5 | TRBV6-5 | ASSYSSGTGETQY
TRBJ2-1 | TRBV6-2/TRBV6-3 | ASKTVGEQF
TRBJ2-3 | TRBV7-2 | ASSRWDSASTDTQY